What follows is one TCR beta chain and its context. This entry comes from a study of technical replicates of blood from several donors. Per germline, CDR1 SEHNR and CDR2 FQNEAQ (reference sequence). V was clipped by 4 bases and J by 4 bases, with 13 bases between them. The CDR3 is 14 amino acids. Measured with immunoSEQ multiplex PCR; TCRdb has only the in-frame clones, and not every one. The profile shows about 63,000 clones, 85% to 90% of them singletons. The sequence was obtained from a human donor in good health. Some clones in this sample may be carry-over from other donors' samples. The chain has TRBV7-9 and TRBJ1-1; D may be TRBD1 (6 bases). Specimen: PBMCs. The CDR3 nucleotides read TGTGCCAGCAGCTCCTTAGGGGACATCACTGAAGCTTTCTTT. Protein sequence: CASSSLGDITEAFF.